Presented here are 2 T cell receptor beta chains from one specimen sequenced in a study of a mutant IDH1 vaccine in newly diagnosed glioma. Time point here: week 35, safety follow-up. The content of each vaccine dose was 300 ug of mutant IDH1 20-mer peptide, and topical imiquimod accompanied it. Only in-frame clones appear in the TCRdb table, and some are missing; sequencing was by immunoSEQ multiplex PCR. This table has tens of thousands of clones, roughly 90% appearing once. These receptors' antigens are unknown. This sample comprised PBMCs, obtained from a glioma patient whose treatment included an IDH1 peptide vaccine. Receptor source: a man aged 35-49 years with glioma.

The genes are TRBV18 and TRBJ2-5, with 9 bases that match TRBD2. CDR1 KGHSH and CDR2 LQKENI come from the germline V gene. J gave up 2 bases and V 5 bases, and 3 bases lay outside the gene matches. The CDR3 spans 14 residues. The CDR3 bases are TGTGCCAGCTCATCGACTAGCGGTCAAGAGACCCAGTACTTC. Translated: CASSSTSGQETQYF. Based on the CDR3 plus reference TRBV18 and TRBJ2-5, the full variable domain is NAGVMQNPRHLVRRRGQEARLRCSPMKGHSHVYWYRQLPEEGLKFMVYLQKENIIDESGMPKERFSAEFPKEGPSILRIQQVVRGDSAAYFCASSSTSGQETQYFGPGTRLLVL.

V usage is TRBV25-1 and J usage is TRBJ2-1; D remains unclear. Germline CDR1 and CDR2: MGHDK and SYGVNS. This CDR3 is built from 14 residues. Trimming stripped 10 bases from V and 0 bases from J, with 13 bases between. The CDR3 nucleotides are TGTGCCACCCCGTTTCGGAGCTCCTACAATGAGCAGTTCTTC. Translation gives CATPFRSSYNEQFF.